This TCR beta chain derives from a study of post-analysis software for immune sequencing data. Overall study findings and caveats: Higher frequency in patients than in controls was seen for five TRBV segments, with TRBV5-6, TRBV5-1 and TRBV20-1 among them. When compared against controls, multiple sclerosis patients showed significantly lower normalized Chao1 diversity. Same-batch preparations were strongly co-clustered by F measure.

Tagging with unique molecular identifiers was a feature of the TCR beta cDNA libraries. T cells numbering roughly 0.9 to 11 million gave rise to some 520,000 cDNA molecules. TCRdb re-derived calls from the PCR reads in MiXCR, one entry per CDR3 protein. The table records roughly 870,000 distinct CDR3 sequences, about 50% of them present only once. CDR3 length equals 14 residues. After removal of 0 bases from V and 12 bases from J, the junction contained 11 bases not matched to a gene. Looked up from germline, CDR1 is SGHRS and CDR2 is YFSETQ. In regard to this clonotype: Its antigen is still unknown.

The sequence came from a girl between 5 and 17 years old with multiple sclerosis. The sample was blood. The chain employs TRBV5-1 and TRBJ1-2, with 7 bases identical to TRBD1. DNA for the CDR3: TGCGCCAGCAGCTTGGAAGGGGGCAGGGGAGAGGACACCTTC. Encoded protein: CASSLEGGRGEDTF. Complete variable domain (other parts from reference TRBV5-1 and TRBJ1-2): KAGVTQTPRYLIKTRGQQVTLSCSPISGHRSVSWYQQTPGQGLQFLFEYFSETQRNKGNFPGRFSGRQFSNSRSEMNVSTLELGDSALYLCASSLEGGRGEDTFGSGTRLTVV.